Listed below are T cell receptor beta chains from one sample, sequenced in a study of blood T cell repertoires in COVID-19. Assay: immunoSEQ multiplex PCR; the TCRdb copy retains only in-frame clones and omits some. The sample consists of about 190,000 clones, 80% to 90% of them appearing once. Source material: peripheral blood. The receptors here all came from a man in his 70s with active or convalescent COVID-19. The CDR3 runs from the conserved cysteine through the conserved F or W. Each record gives: CDR3 length, D gene, clone size, V gene, J gene, CDR3 protein, CDR3 DNA. D genes are given only for firm matches. Only some rows state a clone size, as once, few, many or a class for expanded clones.

cdr3_length: 15
d_call: .
clone_size: .
v_call: TRBV5-6
j_call: TRBJ2-1
cdr3_aa: CASSFGTHIPNEQFF
cdr3_nt: TGTGCCAGCAGCTTCGGGACACACATACCCAATGAGCAGTTCTTC

cdr3_length: 15
d_call: .
clone_size: .
v_call: TRBV7-6
j_call: TRBJ1-6
cdr3_aa: CASSPGTGMNSPLHF
cdr3_nt: TGTGCCAGCAGCCCAGGAACAGGGATGAATTCACCCCTCCACTTT

cdr3_length: 16
d_call: .
clone_size: .
v_call: TRBV10-1
j_call: TRBJ2-3
cdr3_aa: CASSALAQVNTDTQYF
cdr3_nt: TGCGCCAGCAGTGCCCTCGCTCAGGTTAACACAGATACGCAGTATTTT

cdr3_length: 15
d_call: TRBD2
clone_size: .
v_call: TRBV6-5
j_call: TRBJ2-7
cdr3_aa: CASRPTLGGRAKLYF
cdr3_nt: TGTGCCAGCAGACCAACCCTTGGCGGGAGGGCCAAATTGTACTTC

cdr3_length: 15
d_call: .
clone_size: .
v_call: TRBV21-1
j_call: TRBJ1-2
cdr3_aa: CASSRQGLTNYGYTF
cdr3_nt: TGTGCCAGCAGCAGACAGGGTCTCACTAACTATGGCTACACCTTC

cdr3_length: 15
d_call: TRBD1
clone_size: .
v_call: TRBV11-2
j_call: TRBJ2-3
cdr3_aa: CASSLTGGGTDTQYF
cdr3_nt: TGTGCCAGCAGCTTGACAGGGGGGGGCACAGATACGCAGTATTTT

cdr3_length: 17
d_call: TRBD2
clone_size: .
v_call: TRBV5-1
j_call: TRBJ2-1
cdr3_aa: CASSRAVLAGVGNEQFF
cdr3_nt: TGCGCCAGCAGCCGGGCCGTATTAGCGGGAGTCGGTAATGAGCAGTTCTTC

cdr3_length: 15
d_call: .
clone_size: .
v_call: TRBV9
j_call: TRBJ2-4
cdr3_aa: CASSARGGAADIQYF
cdr3_nt: TGTGCCAGCAGCGCCAGAGGGGGGGCTGCGGACATTCAGTACTTC

cdr3_length: 15
d_call: TRBD1
clone_size: .
v_call: TRBV2
j_call: TRBJ1-1
cdr3_aa: CASRAGQGARTEAFF
cdr3_nt: TGTGCCAGCAGGGCGGGACAGGGGGCGAGGACTGAAGCTTTCTTT

cdr3_length: 14
d_call: .
clone_size: .
v_call: TRBV30
j_call: TRBJ2-7
cdr3_aa: CAWSPTPNSYEQYF
cdr3_nt: TGTGCCTGGAGCCCGACACCCAACTCCTACGAGCAGTACTTC

cdr3_length: 14
d_call: TRBD2
clone_size: .
v_call: TRBV5-4
j_call: TRBJ2-1
cdr3_aa: CASSSGLDYNEQFF
cdr3_nt: TGTGCCAGCAGCTCAGGACTAGATTACAATGAGCAGTTCTTC

cdr3_length: 18
d_call: .
clone_size: .
v_call: TRBV30
j_call: TRBJ1-3
cdr3_aa: CAWSSRGGPDLHGNTIYF
cdr3_nt: TGTGCCTGGAGCTCCCGGGGGGGGCCAGATCTCCACGGGAACACCATATATTTT

cdr3_length: 17
d_call: .
clone_size: .
v_call: TRBV10-3
j_call: TRBJ2-2
cdr3_aa: CATSPHPQGGGTGELFF
cdr3_nt: TGTGCCACCTCGCCCCACCCTCAGGGGGGCGGCACCGGGGAGCTGTTTTTT

cdr3_length: 14
d_call: .
clone_size: few
v_call: TRBV13
j_call: TRBJ1-1
cdr3_aa: CASSPPLQRTEAFF
cdr3_nt: TGTGCCAGCAGCCCTCCCCTTCAGCGGACTGAAGCTTTCTTT

cdr3_length: 14
d_call: .
clone_size: .
v_call: TRBV6-5
j_call: TRBJ2-7
cdr3_aa: CASRLAESLYEQYF
cdr3_nt: TGTGCCAGCAGATTAGCGGAGTCTCTCTACGAGCAGTACTTC

cdr3_length: 13
d_call: .
clone_size: .
v_call: TRBV12-3/TRBV12-4
j_call: TRBJ1-1
cdr3_aa: CASSLGQGTEAFF
cdr3_nt: TGTGCCAGCAGTTTAGGCCAGGGCACTGAAGCTTTCTTT

cdr3_length: 17
d_call: TRBD1
clone_size: .
v_call: TRBV28
j_call: TRBJ1-3
cdr3_aa: CASSTGTGKISGNTIYF
cdr3_nt: TGTGCCAGCAGTACCGGGACAGGCAAGATCTCTGGAAACACCATATATTTT

cdr3_length: 14
d_call: .
clone_size: .
v_call: TRBV15
j_call: TRBJ1-3
cdr3_aa: CATSPQGSGNTIYF
cdr3_nt: TGTGCCACCAGCCCACAGGGCTCTGGAAACACCATATATTTT

cdr3_length: 16
d_call: TRBD2
clone_size: .
v_call: TRBV6-4
j_call: TRBJ2-7
cdr3_aa: CASNPSVSGGSYEQYF
cdr3_nt: TGTGCCAGCAATCCTTCAGTTAGCGGGGGCTCCTACGAGCAGTACTTC

cdr3_length: 14
d_call: .
clone_size: .
v_call: TRBV5-1
j_call: TRBJ1-1
cdr3_aa: CASSAGQMNTEAFF
cdr3_nt: TGCGCCAGCAGCGCCGGACAGATGAACACTGAAGCTTTCTTT

cdr3_length: 14
d_call: .
clone_size: .
v_call: TRBV11-3
j_call: TRBJ2-1
cdr3_aa: CASSPAEGYNEQFF
cdr3_nt: TGTGCCAGCAGCCCCGCGGAGGGGTACAATGAGCAGTTCTTC

cdr3_length: 13
d_call: .
clone_size: .
v_call: TRBV6-5
j_call: TRBJ1-6
cdr3_aa: CASIEYNNSPLHF
cdr3_nt: TGTGCCAGCATCGAATACAATAATTCACCCCTCCACTTT

cdr3_length: 12
d_call: .
clone_size: .
v_call: TRBV7-9
j_call: TRBJ1-2
cdr3_aa: CASSPAGSGYTF
cdr3_nt: TGTGCCAGCAGCCCGGCAGGTAGTGGCTACACCTTC

cdr3_length: 13
d_call: .
clone_size: few
v_call: TRBV6-5
j_call: TRBJ1-3
cdr3_aa: CATCRYSGNTIYF
cdr3_nt: TGTGCCACCTGCCGGTACTCTGGAAACACCATATATTTT

cdr3_length: 15
d_call: TRBD2
clone_size: .
v_call: TRBV15
j_call: TRBJ2-1
cdr3_aa: CATSNPLRGRNEQFF
cdr3_nt: TGTGCCACCAGCAATCCTTTGCGGGGGAGGAATGAGCAGTTCTTC

cdr3_length: 16
d_call: TRBD2
clone_size: .
v_call: TRBV9
j_call: TRBJ2-7
cdr3_aa: CASSVDVAGGSYEQYF
cdr3_nt: TGTGCCAGCAGCGTAGATGTAGCGGGGGGATCCTACGAGCAGTACTTC

cdr3_length: 13
d_call: .
clone_size: few
v_call: TRBV6-1
j_call: TRBJ1-6
cdr3_aa: CASSEIRDSPLHF
cdr3_nt: TGTGCCAGCAGTGAAATTCGGGATTCACCCCTCCACTTT

cdr3_length: 13
d_call: .
clone_size: .
v_call: TRBV7-9
j_call: TRBJ1-2
cdr3_aa: CASTSRGNYGYTF
cdr3_nt: TGTGCCAGCACCTCTAGGGGCAACTATGGCTACACCTTC

cdr3_length: 16
d_call: TRBD1
clone_size: .
v_call: TRBV19
j_call: TRBJ1-2
cdr3_aa: CASSTLGLGQSYGYTF
cdr3_nt: TGTGCCAGTAGTACATTGGGATTGGGACAGTCATATGGCTACACCTTC

cdr3_length: 14
d_call: .
clone_size: .
v_call: TRBV7-2
j_call: TRBJ1-2
cdr3_aa: CASSPGSGNYGYTF
cdr3_nt: TGTGCCAGCAGCCCAGGTAGCGGTAACTATGGCTACACCTTC

cdr3_length: 14
d_call: TRBD1
clone_size: .
v_call: TRBV4-2
j_call: TRBJ1-1
cdr3_aa: CASRMGQGGTEAFF
cdr3_nt: TGTGCCAGCAGGATGGGACAGGGAGGGACTGAAGCTTTCTTT

cdr3_length: 15
d_call: TRBD1
clone_size: .
v_call: TRBV19
j_call: TRBJ1-2
cdr3_aa: CASTPTGYPNYGYTF
cdr3_nt: TGTGCCAGTACCCCGACAGGGTATCCAAACTATGGCTACACCTTC

cdr3_length: 12
d_call: .
clone_size: once
v_call: TRBV18
j_call: TRBJ2-7
cdr3_aa: CASSPAGYEQYF
cdr3_nt: TGTGCCAGCTCACCAGCGGGCTACGAGCAGTACTTC

cdr3_length: 16
d_call: TRBD2
clone_size: .
v_call: TRBV11-3
j_call: TRBJ2-5
cdr3_aa: CASSLESGSGRETQYF
cdr3_nt: TGTGCCAGCAGCTTAGAAAGCGGGAGTGGTAGAGAGACCCAGTACTTC

cdr3_length: 11
d_call: TRBD2
clone_size: .
v_call: TRBV12-3/TRBV12-4
j_call: TRBJ2-7
cdr3_aa: CASGGGIEQYF
cdr3_nt: TGTGCCAGCGGCGGGGGGATCGAGCAGTACTTC

cdr3_length: 14
d_call: TRBD2
clone_size: .
v_call: TRBV2
j_call: TRBJ2-7
cdr3_aa: CASSEGREGHEQYF
cdr3_nt: TGTGCCAGCAGTGAAGGGCGGGAGGGCCACGAGCAGTACTTC

cdr3_length: 18
d_call: .
clone_size: few
v_call: TRBV15
j_call: TRBJ1-5
cdr3_aa: CATSRVFGGGNGNQPQHF
cdr3_nt: TGTGCCACCAGCAGAGTATTTGGGGGGGGAAACGGCAATCAGCCCCAGCATTTT

cdr3_length: 16
d_call: TRBD1
clone_size: .
v_call: TRBV5-1
j_call: TRBJ2-7
cdr3_aa: CASSLEGTAYSYEQYF
cdr3_nt: TGCGCCAGCAGCTTGGAGGGGACAGCCTACTCCTACGAGCAGTACTTC

cdr3_length: 13
d_call: .
clone_size: .
v_call: TRBV4-1
j_call: TRBJ1-5
cdr3_aa: CASSRLVRQPQHF
cdr3_nt: TGCGCCAGCAGCCGCCTTGTGAGACAGCCCCAGCATTTT